This T cell receptor (beta chain) was recorded in a study of blood T cell repertoires in COVID-19. Turning to the study itself: Sites across the United States, Italy and Spain contributed samples from acute and convalescent COVID-19. PBMCs, B-cell-depleted T cells, or T cells were the source of the cDNA or gDNA that made up the material.

The germline CDR1 and CDR2 sequences are KGHSH and LQKENI. V was clipped by 2 bases and J by 5 bases, with 9 bases between them. The CDR3 consists of 13 residues. In the study's own analysis: Reference gene primer amplification in the assay estimated nucleated cell counts. Clones were sequenced by immunoSEQ multiplex PCR, and TCRdb holds only the in-frame ones, with some missing. That table furnishes V, J and clone size, whereas the DNA furnished D and trimming. This table has around 140,000 clones, around 78% appearing once. The origin of this receptor is a woman aged 80 or over with active or convalescent COVID-19. The specimen was peripheral blood. The chain carries TRBV18 and TRBJ2-5; possible D gene TRBD2, 6 bases. The CDR3 protein is CASSPGGMETQYF. CDR3 bases: TGTGCCAGCTCACCAGGGGGGATGGAGACCCAGTACTTC.